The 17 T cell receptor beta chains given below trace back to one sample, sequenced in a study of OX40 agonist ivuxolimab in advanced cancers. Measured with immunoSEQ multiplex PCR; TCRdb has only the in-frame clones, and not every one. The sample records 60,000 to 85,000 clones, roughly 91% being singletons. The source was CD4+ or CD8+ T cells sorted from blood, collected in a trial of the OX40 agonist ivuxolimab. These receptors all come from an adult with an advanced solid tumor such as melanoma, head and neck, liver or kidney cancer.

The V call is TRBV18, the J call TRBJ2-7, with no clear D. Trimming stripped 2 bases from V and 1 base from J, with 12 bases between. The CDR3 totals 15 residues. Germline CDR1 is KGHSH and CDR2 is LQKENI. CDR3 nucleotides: TGTGCCAGCTCACCAGCCAGTGTGTCATCCTACGAGCAGTACTTC. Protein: CASSPASVSSYEQYF.

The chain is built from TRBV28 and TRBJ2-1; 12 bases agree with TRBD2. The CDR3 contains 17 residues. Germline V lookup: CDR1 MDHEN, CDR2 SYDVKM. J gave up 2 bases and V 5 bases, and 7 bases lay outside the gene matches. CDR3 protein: CASSPPGLAGPYNEQFF. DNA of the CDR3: TGTGCCAGCAGTCCCCCAGGACTAGCGGGACCCTACAATGAGCAGTTCTTC.

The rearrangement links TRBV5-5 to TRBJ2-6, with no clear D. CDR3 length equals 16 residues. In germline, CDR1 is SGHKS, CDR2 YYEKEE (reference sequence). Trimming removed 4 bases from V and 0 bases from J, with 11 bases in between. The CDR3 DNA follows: TGTGCCAGCAGCCCAATCATGTACTCTGGGGCCAACGTCCTGACTTTC. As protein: CASSPIMYSGANVLTF.

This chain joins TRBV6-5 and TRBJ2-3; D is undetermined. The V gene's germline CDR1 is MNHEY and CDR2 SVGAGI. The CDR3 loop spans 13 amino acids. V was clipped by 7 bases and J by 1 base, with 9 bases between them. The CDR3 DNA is TGTGCCAGCACCGCGGCCGGCACAGATACGCAGTATTTT. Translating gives CASTAAGTDTQYF.

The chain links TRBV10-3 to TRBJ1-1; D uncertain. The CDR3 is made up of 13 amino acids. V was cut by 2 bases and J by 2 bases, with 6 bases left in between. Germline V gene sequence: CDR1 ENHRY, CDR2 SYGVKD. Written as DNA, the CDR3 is TGTGCCATCAGTGAGAACCGAAACACTGAAGCTTTCTTT. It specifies CAISENRNTEAFF.

As DNA, the CDR3 is TGTGCCAGCAGTGATTCGTCAGGGGCGGGAGATACGCAGTATTTT. It translates to CASSDSSGAGDTQYF. This chain uses TRBV25-1 with TRBJ2-3; D is perhaps TRBD1 (6 bases). The CDR3 consists of 15 residues. Trimming pared 3 bases from V and 5 bases from J, leaving 15 bases between. Germline values: CDR1 MGHDK, CDR2 SYGVNS.

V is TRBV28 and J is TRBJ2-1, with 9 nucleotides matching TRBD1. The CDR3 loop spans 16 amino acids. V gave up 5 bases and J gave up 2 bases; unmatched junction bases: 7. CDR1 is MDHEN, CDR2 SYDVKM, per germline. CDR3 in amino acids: CASSRMDRGPYNEQFF. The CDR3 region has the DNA TGTGCCAGCAGTCGAATGGACAGGGGACCCTACAATGAGCAGTTCTTC.

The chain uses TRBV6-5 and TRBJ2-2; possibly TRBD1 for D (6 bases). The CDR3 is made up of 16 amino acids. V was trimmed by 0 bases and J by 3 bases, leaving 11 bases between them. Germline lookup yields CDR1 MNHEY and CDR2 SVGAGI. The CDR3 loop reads CASSYSSGADTGELFF. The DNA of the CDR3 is TGTGCCAGCAGTTACTCATCAGGGGCGGACACCGGGGAGCTGTTTTTT.

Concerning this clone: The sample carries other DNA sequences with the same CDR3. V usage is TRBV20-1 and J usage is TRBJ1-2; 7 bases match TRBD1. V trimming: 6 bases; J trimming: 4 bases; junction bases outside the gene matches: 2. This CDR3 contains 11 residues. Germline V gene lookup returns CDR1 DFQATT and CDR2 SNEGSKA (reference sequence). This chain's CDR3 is CSARQGYGYTF. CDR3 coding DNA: TGCAGTGCGAGACAGGGCTATGGCTACACCTTC.

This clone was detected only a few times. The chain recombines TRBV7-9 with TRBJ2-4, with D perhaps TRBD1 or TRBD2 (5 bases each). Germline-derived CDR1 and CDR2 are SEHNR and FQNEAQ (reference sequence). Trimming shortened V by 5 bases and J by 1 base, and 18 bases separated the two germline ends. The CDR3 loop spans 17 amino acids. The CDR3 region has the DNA TGTGCCAGCAGCCAAAGCTGGGGCCCGGGGGCCAAAAACATTCAGTACTTC. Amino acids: CASSQSWGPGAKNIQYF. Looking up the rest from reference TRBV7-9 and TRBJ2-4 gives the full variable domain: DTGVSQNPRHKITKRGQNVTFRCDPISEHNRLYWYRQTLGQGPEFLTYFQNEAQLEKSRLLSDRFSAERPKGSFSTLEIQRTEQGDSAMYLCASSQSWGPGAKNIQYFGAGTRLSVL.

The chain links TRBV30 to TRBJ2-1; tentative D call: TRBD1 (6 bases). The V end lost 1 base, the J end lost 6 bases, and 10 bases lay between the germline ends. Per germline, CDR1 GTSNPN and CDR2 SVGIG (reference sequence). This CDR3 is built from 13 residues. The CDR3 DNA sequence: TGTGCCTGGAGTGGACAGGCGGGCAATGAGCAGTTCTTC. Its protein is CAWSGQAGNEQFF.

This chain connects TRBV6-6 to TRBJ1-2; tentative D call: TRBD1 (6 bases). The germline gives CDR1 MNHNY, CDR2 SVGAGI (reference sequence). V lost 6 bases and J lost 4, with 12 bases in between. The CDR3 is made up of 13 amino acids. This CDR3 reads CASSRTAFYGYTF. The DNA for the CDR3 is TGTGCCAGCAGCAGGACAGCGTTCTATGGCTACACCTTC.

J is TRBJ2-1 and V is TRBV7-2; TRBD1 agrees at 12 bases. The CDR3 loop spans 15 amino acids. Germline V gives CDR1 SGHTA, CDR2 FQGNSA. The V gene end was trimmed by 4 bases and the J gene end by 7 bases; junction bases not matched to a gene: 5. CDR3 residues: CASSSGQGAYNEQFF. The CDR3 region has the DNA TGTGCCAGCAGCTCGGGACAGGGGGCGTATAATGAGCAGTTCTTC. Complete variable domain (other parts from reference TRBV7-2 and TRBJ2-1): GAGVSQSPSNKVTEKGKDVELRCDPISGHTALYWYRQSLGQGLEFLIYFQGNSAPDKSGLPSDRFSAERTGGSVSTLTIQRTQQEDSAVYLCASSSGQGAYNEQFFGPGTRLTVL.

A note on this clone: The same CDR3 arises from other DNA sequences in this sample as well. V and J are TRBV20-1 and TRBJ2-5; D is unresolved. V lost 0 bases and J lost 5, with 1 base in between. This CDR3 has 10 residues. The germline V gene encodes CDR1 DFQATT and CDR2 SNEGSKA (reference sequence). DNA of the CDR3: TGCAGTGCTAGAGAGGAGACCCAGTACTTC. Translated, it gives CSAREETQYF.

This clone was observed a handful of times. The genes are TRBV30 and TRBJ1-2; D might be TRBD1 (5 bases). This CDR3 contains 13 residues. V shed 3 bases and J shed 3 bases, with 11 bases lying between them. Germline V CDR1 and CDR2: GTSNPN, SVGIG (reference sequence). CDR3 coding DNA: TGTGCCTGGAGGGCTTGGGGGTACTATGGCTACACCTTC. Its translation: CAWRAWGYYGYTF.

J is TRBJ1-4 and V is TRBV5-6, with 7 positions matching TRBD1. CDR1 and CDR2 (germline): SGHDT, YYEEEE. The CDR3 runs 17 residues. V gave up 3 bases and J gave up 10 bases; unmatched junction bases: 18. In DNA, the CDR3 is TGTGCCAGCAGCTCTAGTTCCTTACCGGGACAGCAAGGAAAACTGTTTTTT. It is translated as CASSSSSLPGQQGKLFF.

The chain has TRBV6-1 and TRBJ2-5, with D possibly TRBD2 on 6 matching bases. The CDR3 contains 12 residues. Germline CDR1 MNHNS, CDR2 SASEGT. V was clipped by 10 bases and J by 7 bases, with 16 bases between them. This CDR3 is CATAQLGGTQYF. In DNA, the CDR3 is TGTGCCACCGCTCAGTTGGGAGGGACCCAGTACTTC.